Sequencing of this T cell receptor beta chain was carried out in a study of T cell responses to AZD1222 COVID-19 vaccine. Whole-study results and caveats: Repertoires were obtained only post-peak T cell response.

Of note for this clone: Its matching antigen is unknown.

Produced via immunoSEQ multiplex PCR; TCRdb's table is partial and in-frame only. Among 150,000 to 200,000 clones listed, about 87% were seen once. The germline gives CDR1 SGHRS, CDR2 YFSETQ. V lost 3 bases and J lost 4, with 10 bases in between. The CDR3 covers 13 residues. The sample in question was peripheral blood, obtained on day 0 of AZD1222 vaccination. This TCR derives from an adult in good health. The genes are TRBV5-1 and TRBJ1-2; D is perhaps TRBD1 (6 bases). This chain's CDR3 is CASSSQGTYGYTF. CDR3 nucleotide sequence: TGCGCCAGCAGCTCTCAGGGGACCTATGGCTACACCTTC.